This is a list of T cell receptor beta chains from one sample in a study of breast tumors, draining lymph nodes, adjacent tissues. TCRdb reprocessed the multiplex PCR reads via MiXCR and lists one record per CDR3 protein. The data hold 66,000 or so distinct CDR3 sequences, with about 40% observed a single time. Sequenced: breast tumor tissue. All receptors come from a female donor with breast cancer. Some clones in this sample may be carry-over from other donors' samples. The CDR3 runs from the conserved cysteine through the conserved F or W. The D gene is left open where the match is weak. Clone size is not always given. Where it is, it says once, few, many or a class for expanded clones.

v_call	clone_size	j_call	d_call	cdr3_nt	cdr3_aa
TRBV20-1	many	TRBJ2-3	.	TGCAGTGCTAGAGATTTCGGTTCAGATACGCAGTATTTT	CSARDFGSDTQYF
TRBV5-6	.	TRBJ2-7	.	TGTGCCAGCAGCTTGAGAATGGGGGGGCCTTCCCACGAGCAGTACTTC	CASSLRMGGPSHEQYF
TRBV7-6	.	TRBJ2-2	.	TGTGCCAGCAGCTTAGTGTTCCCCGGGGAACTGTTTTTT	CASSLVFPGELFF
TRBV7-2	many	TRBJ1-3	TRBD1	TGTGCCAGCAGCTCCCCGCCTGGGACAGGGGCGGGAAACCCCATATATTTT	CASSSPPGTGAGNPIYF
TRBV4-1	.	TRBJ1-5	TRBD1	TGCGCCAGCAGCCAAGATGGGACAGGGGATCAGCCCCAGCATTTT	CASSQDGTGDQPQHF
TRBV19	many	TRBJ2-5	TRBD1	TGTGCCAGTAGTATAGATGGAGGGAGCAGGGGGCGGAAGACCCAGTACTTC	CASSIDGGSRGRKTQYF
TRBV27	many	TRBJ1-2	TRBD1	TGTGCCAGCAGTTTATACAGGGGAAGTTACTATGGCTACACCTTC	CASSLYRGSYYGYTF
TRBV12-5	many	TRBJ2-2	TRBD1	TGTGCTAGTGGGTTTTCGCCGACAGGGGACATCACCGGGGAGCTGTTTTTT	CASGFSPTGDITGELFF
TRBV5-5	many	TRBJ2-3	TRBD2	TGTGCCAGCAGCACGACGCTAGCGGGAGTCAAAGATACGCAGTATTTT	CASSTTLAGVKDTQYF
TRBV7-9	.	TRBJ1-1	TRBD1	TGTGCCAGCAGCCTTACAGGGGGCTCGGGGAACACTGAACCTTTCTTT	CASSLTGGSGNTEPFF
TRBV7-9	medium-sized	TRBJ2-3	TRBD1	TGTGCCAGCAGCCAAATGGACAGGGGTAGGCATACGCAGTATTTT	CASSQMDRGRHTQYF
TRBV12-3/TRBV12-4	.	TRBJ2-5	TRBD1	TGTGCCAGCAGTTTAGTATCGGACAGGGTATCAGGGGCAAAGGAGACCCAGTACTTC	CASSLVSDRVSGAKETQYF
TRBV29-1	many	TRBJ2-1	TRBD2	TGCAGCGTGGACGGACTAGCGGGAGGGAACAATGAGCAGTTCTTC	CSVDGLAGGNNEQFF
TRBV4-2	many	TRBJ2-7	.	TGTGCCAGCAGCCAGGTTGACAGGACCTACGAGCAGTACTTC	CASSQVDRTYEQYF
TRBV19	.	TRBJ2-5	.	TGTGCCAGTAGTATAAGGGCGGGCCAACAAGAGACCCAGTACTTC	CASSIRAGQQETQYF
TRBV19	many	TRBJ2-5	.	TGTGCCAGTAGTCCCGAGACCCAGTACTTC	CASSPETQYF
TRBV6-6	.	TRBJ1-1	TRBD1	TGTGCCAGCAGTCACTCAGGACAGGGAAACACTGAAGCTTTCTTT	CASSHSGQGNTEAFF
TRBV12-5	.	TRBJ1-5	.	TGTGCTAGCACTACCGGGGTGCAGCCCCAGCATTTT	CASTTGVQPQHF
TRBV9	many	TRBJ2-1	.	TGTGCCAGCAGCGGCAATAGGGGGGGGGATGGGCAGTTCTTC	CASSGNRGGDGQFF
TRBV10-3	.	TRBJ2-3	.	TGTGCCATCAGCCCGGGACTTAAGAACAATGAGCAGTATTTT	CAISPGLKNNEQYF
TRBV2	many	TRBJ2-7	.	TGTGCCAGCAGCGCCCGGGCAGAGCAGTACTTC	CASSARAEQYF
TRBV7-9	.	TRBJ1-1	.	TGTGCCAGCAGCCAAGGACAGAAGAACGCTGAAGCTTTCTTT	CASSQGQKNAEAFF
TRBV28	.	TRBJ2-5	TRBD2	TGTGCCAGCAGTTCCGGCGGGAGGGCCGAGGAGACCCAGTACTTC	CASSSGGRAEETQYF
TRBV5-8	.	TRBJ1-1	.	TGTGCCAGCAGCTTGGAGTGGGGGACGAACACTGAAGCTTTCTTT	CASSLEWGTNTEAFF
TRBV12-3/TRBV12-4	.	TRBJ2-1	TRBD2	TGTGCCAGCAGTCCCGCGGGAGGCGGAAATGAGCAGTTCTTC	CASSPAGGGNEQFF
TRBV11-3	.	TRBJ1-3	.	TGTGCCAGCAGCTTAGATCTGGGGCGCGGAAACACCATATATTTT	CASSLDLGRGNTIYF
TRBV10-3	many	TRBJ1-5	.	TGTGCCATCAGCCAGGACAGCATTCAGCCCCAGCATTTT	CAISQDSIQPQHF
TRBV19	.	TRBJ1-4	TRBD1	TGTGCCAGTAGTCCGGGACAGGTTAATGAAAAACTGTTTTTT	CASSPGQVNEKLFF
TRBV5-6	many	TRBJ2-5	.	TGTGCCAGCAGCTTGAGGACAGCGCCACGGGAGACCCAGTACTTC	CASSLRTAPRETQYF
TRBV4-1	many	TRBJ2-5	.	TGCGCCAGCAGCCAAGAATACAGGGCTCAAGAGACCCAGTACTTC	CASSQEYRAQETQYF